A selection of T cell receptor beta chains follows, all from one sample in a study of response to subunit inactivated influenza vaccine. MiXCR was run by TCRdb on the RT-PCR reads, yielding one entry per CDR3 protein. The repertoire consists of 650,000 to 700,000 distinct CDR3 sequences, with about 15% occurring once and the leading ten covering more than 9%. The sample consisted of PBMCs from blood, taken about 13 days after vaccination. Receptor source: a man between 50 and 59 years old who received an inactivated influenza vaccine. Both conserved end residues are part of each CDR3. D genes are given only for firm matches. Clone size is shown for a subset of rows, as once, few, many or a class of expanded clone.

CDR3aa: CASSLRGGRIYNEQFF
CDR3nt: TGTGCCAGCAGCTTAAGGGGCGGGAGAATCTACAATGAGCAGTTCTTC
j_gene: TRBJ2-1
d_gene: TRBD2
v_gene: TRBV7-8
abundance: few

CDR3aa: CASSVASTGIAYEQYF
CDR3nt: TGTGCCAGCAGCGTAGCGTCTACAGGGATCGCCTACGAGCAGTACTTC
j_gene: TRBJ2-7
d_gene: NA
v_gene: TRBV9
abundance: NA

CDR3aa: CASSQDGRLAPGEQYF
CDR3nt: TGTGCCAGCAGCCAAGACGGGAGACTAGCCCCAGGGGAGCAGTACTTC
j_gene: TRBJ2-7
d_gene: TRBD2
v_gene: TRBV3-1
abundance: NA

CDR3aa: CAIRARQGQITDTQYF
CDR3nt: TGTGCCATCAGAGCACGACAGGGCCAAATCACAGATACGCAGTATTTT
j_gene: TRBJ2-3
d_gene: TRBD1
v_gene: TRBV10-3
abundance: NA

CDR3aa: CATSGEAKNIQYF
CDR3nt: TGTGCCACCAGCGGAGAGGCCAAAAACATTCAGTACTTC
j_gene: TRBJ2-4
d_gene: NA
v_gene: TRBV15
abundance: NA

CDR3aa: CASSPTTFTRGETQYF
CDR3nt: TGTGCCAGCAGCCCCACCACCTTCACGAGGGGAGAGACCCAGTACTTC
j_gene: TRBJ2-5
d_gene: NA
v_gene: TRBV7-9
abundance: NA

CDR3aa: CASSEGTRPSYNEQFF
CDR3nt: TGTGCCAGCAGTGAAGGGACTCGACCCTCCTACAATGAGCAGTTCTTC
j_gene: TRBJ2-1
d_gene: NA
v_gene: TRBV2
abundance: many

CDR3aa: CSVSAGGQGNYGYTF
CDR3nt: TGCAGCGTCTCAGCCGGGGGACAGGGGAACTATGGCTACACCTTC
j_gene: TRBJ1-2
d_gene: TRBD1
v_gene: TRBV29-1
abundance: NA

CDR3aa: CASSPGDPYEQYF
CDR3nt: TGTGCCAGCAGTCCAGGGGACCCCTACGAGCAGTACTTC
j_gene: TRBJ2-7
d_gene: NA
v_gene: TRBV12-3/TRBV12-4
abundance: few

CDR3aa: CASSRRPRDRVPNTGELFF
CDR3nt: TGTGCCAGCAGCCGACGTCCCCGGGACAGGGTACCGAACACCGGGGAGCTGTTTTTT
j_gene: TRBJ2-2
d_gene: TRBD1
v_gene: TRBV11-1
abundance: NA

CDR3aa: CSVVEATDTQYF
CDR3nt: TGCAGCGTTGTTGAGGCTACAGATACGCAGTATTTT
j_gene: TRBJ2-3
d_gene: NA
v_gene: TRBV29-1
abundance: few

CDR3aa: CASSLDRTIQYF
CDR3nt: TGTGCCAGCAGCCTGGACAGGACAATTCAGTACTTC
j_gene: TRBJ2-4
d_gene: TRBD1
v_gene: TRBV3-1
abundance: few

CDR3aa: CASSSRQGYNEQFF
CDR3nt: TGTGCCAGCAGTTCGCGACAGGGCTACAATGAGCAGTTCTTC
j_gene: TRBJ2-1
d_gene: TRBD1
v_gene: TRBV6-5
abundance: many

CDR3aa: CASSPGTSGVQYF
CDR3nt: TGTGCCAGCAGCCCGGGGACTAGCGGGGTGCAGTACTTC
j_gene: TRBJ2-7
d_gene: TRBD2
v_gene: TRBV11-2
abundance: NA

CDR3aa: CSARDRGAEYEQYF
CDR3nt: TGCAGTGCTAGAGATCGCGGGGCAGAATACGAGCAGTACTTC
j_gene: TRBJ2-7
d_gene: NA
v_gene: TRBV20-1
abundance: NA

CDR3aa: CSVEEGWTGYNEQFF
CDR3nt: TGCAGCGTTGAAGAGGGATGGACAGGGTACAATGAGCAGTTCTTC
j_gene: TRBJ2-1
d_gene: TRBD1
v_gene: TRBV29-1
abundance: many

CDR3aa: CASSLVAGGYLETQYF
CDR3nt: TGTGCCAGCAGCTTAGTGGCAGGGGGCTACCTAGAGACCCAGTACTTC
j_gene: TRBJ2-5
d_gene: TRBD1
v_gene: TRBV11-2
abundance: NA

CDR3aa: CSVDGYSSYNEQFF
CDR3nt: TGCAGCGTTGACGGCTACTCCTCCTACAATGAGCAGTTCTTC
j_gene: TRBJ2-1
d_gene: NA
v_gene: TRBV29-1
abundance: NA

CDR3aa: CSASRAGGQTDTQYF
CDR3nt: TGCAGTGCTAGTAGGGCGGGAGGGCAAACAGATACGCAGTATTTT
j_gene: TRBJ2-3
d_gene: TRBD2
v_gene: TRBV20-1
abundance: few

CDR3aa: CASSLGRPPSGTQYF
CDR3nt: TGTGCCAGCAGCTTGGGCCGCCCCCCAAGCGGTACGCAGTATTTT
j_gene: TRBJ2-3
d_gene: NA
v_gene: TRBV5-6
abundance: NA

CDR3aa: CASSLAGAASEAFF
CDR3nt: TGCGCCAGCAGCTTGGCCGGGGCAGCCAGTGAAGCTTTCTTT
j_gene: TRBJ1-1
d_gene: NA
v_gene: TRBV5-1
abundance: few

CDR3aa: CASSQGDSGGMGEKLFF
CDR3nt: TGTGCCAGCAGCCAGGGGGATTCAGGGGGCATGGGAGAAAAACTGTTTTTT
j_gene: TRBJ1-4
d_gene: TRBD1
v_gene: TRBV4-2
abundance: few

CDR3aa: CATSRYPRILAGPNEQFF
CDR3nt: TGTGCCACCAGCAGGTACCCACGGATCCTAGCGGGACCCAATGAGCAGTTCTTC
j_gene: TRBJ2-1
d_gene: TRBD2
v_gene: TRBV15
abundance: NA

CDR3aa: CASSHWPSGEQFF
CDR3nt: TGTGCCAGCAGCCACTGGCCTAGCGGGGAGCAGTTCTTC
j_gene: TRBJ2-1
d_gene: TRBD2
v_gene: TRBV5-6
abundance: few

CDR3aa: CASSPPSGRSANEKLFF
CDR3nt: TGTGCCAGCTCACCACCGTCAGGGAGGAGCGCTAATGAAAAACTGTTTTTT
j_gene: TRBJ1-4
d_gene: NA
v_gene: TRBV18
abundance: once

CDR3aa: CASSDPYSPNSPLHF
CDR3nt: TGCGCCAGCAGTGATCCCTATTCCCCAAATTCACCCCTCCACTTT
j_gene: TRBJ1-6
d_gene: NA
v_gene: TRBV10-2
abundance: few